Shown below are 22 T cell receptor beta chains from a single sample sequenced in a study of OX40 agonist ivuxolimab in advanced cancers. Libraries were prepared by immunoSEQ multiplex PCR; TCRdb keeps only in-frame clonotypes and omits some of them. The data show around 92,000 clones, with 84% seen just once and under 3.5% held by the top ten. This specimen consisted of CD4+ or CD8+ T cells sorted from blood, obtained in a trial of the OX40 agonist ivuxolimab. The source of these receptors is an adult with an advanced solid tumor such as melanoma, head and neck, liver or kidney cancer.

The chain recombines TRBV29-1 with TRBJ1-2, with a tentative D call TRBD1 (5 bases). Germline V gives CDR1 SQVTM, CDR2 ANQGSEA. The CDR3 has 12 residues. With 7 bases removed from V and 4 bases from J, the gap between germline ends came to 13 bases. CDR3 sequence: CSAGTDIYGYTF. The CDR3 nucleotides are TGCAGCGCTGGGACTGATATCTATGGCTACACCTTC.

The V call is TRBV5-4, the J call TRBJ1-5; a possible D gene is TRBD1 (6 bases). V was shortened by 5 bases and J by 9 bases, with 12 bases between the two germline ends. In germline, CDR1 is SGHNT, CDR2 YYREEE (reference sequence). The CDR3 loop spans 12 amino acids. Here the CDR3 reads CASSWDTGPQHF. The CDR3 region has the DNA TGTGCCAGCAGTTGGGACACAGGGCCCCAGCATTTT.

V gene TRBV9 combines with J gene TRBJ1-5; D is possibly TRBD1 (5 bases). Per germline, CDR1 SGDLS and CDR2 YYNGEE. Trimming removed 4 bases at V and 3 bases at J, with 11 bases between. This CDR3 is 14 amino acids long. The CDR3 sequence is CASSPDGANQPQHF. CDR3 DNA sequence: TGTGCCAGCAGCCCTGACGGGGCCAATCAGCCCCAGCATTTT.

This clone was counted only a few times. The chain couples TRBV4-3 to TRBJ2-5; D ambiguous. V was shortened by 4 bases and J by 2 bases, with 17 bases between the two germline ends. This CDR3 spans 16 amino acids. Germline V gene lookup returns CDR1 LGHNA and CDR2 YSLEER. The CDR3: CASSRDLGGKQETQYF. CDR3 in DNA: TGCGCCAGCAGCCGTGATCTGGGCGGCAAACAAGAGACCCAGTACTTC.

This chain joins TRBV2 and TRBJ1-2, with 8 bases fitting TRBD1. CDR1 is SNHLY and CDR2 is FYNNEI in the germline V gene. The CDR3 length is 14 residues. The J segment lost 8 bases and the V segment lost 2 bases, leaving 7 bases of the junction unmatched. CDR3 bases: TGTGCCAGCAGTGAAAATTCGGCAGGGGGCGGCTACACCTTC. Amino acid sequence: CASSENSAGGGYTF.

J is TRBJ1-5 and V is TRBV30; D uncertain. CDR3 length: 14 amino acids. Per germline, CDR1 GTSNPN and CDR2 SVGIG (reference sequence). Trimming took off 5 bases at V and 4 bases at J, with 15 bases between the two ends. The CDR3 spells CAWSGGFLNQPQHF. The CDR3 DNA follows: TGTGCCTGGTCGGGAGGCTTTCTTAATCAGCCCCAGCATTTT. The complete variable domain, with remaining parts taken from reference TRBV30 and TRBJ1-5, reads SQTIHQWPATLVQPVGSPLSLECTVEGTSNPNLYWYRQAAGRGLQLLFYSVGIGQISSEVPQNLSASRPQDRQFILSSKKLLLSDSGFYLCAWSGGFLNQPQHFGDGTRLSIL.

The genes are TRBV28 and TRBJ2-5; 7 nucleotides line up with TRBD1. The V gene's germline CDR1 is MDHEN and CDR2 SYDVKM. V shed 6 bases and J 7 bases; nucleotides not matched to a gene: 11. The CDR3 is made up of 14 amino acids. CDR3 amino acids: CASSLRTGPGTQYF. CDR3 in DNA: TGTGCCAGCAGCCTGAGGACAGGTCCGGGGACCCAGTACTTC.

With regard to this clone: Within the sample, other DNA sequences also encode this same CDR3. The gene calls are TRBV28 and TRBJ1-2, with D hard to call. The CDR3 has 13 residues. Germline-derived CDR1 and CDR2 are MDHEN and SYDVKM. V lost 6 bases and J lost 0, with 8 bases in between. CDR3 residues: CASSPGANYGYTF. CDR3 nucleotide sequence: TGTGCCAGCAGCCCAGGAGCTAACTATGGCTACACCTTC.

The J gene is TRBJ2-1, the V gene TRBV7-2, with 7 bases matching TRBD2. Germline assignment: CDR1 SGHTA and CDR2 FQGNSA. This CDR3 has 16 amino acids. After removal of 0 bases from V and 1 base from J, the junction contained 3 bases not matched to a gene. The DNA for the CDR3 is TGTGCCAGCAGCTTAGCGGGGGGGGATTCCTACAATGAGCAGTTCTTC. It translates to CASSLAGGDSYNEQFF.

The V and J genes are TRBV5-1 and TRBJ2-7, with D perhaps TRBD1 (6 bases). Germline V gene lookup returns CDR1 SGHRS and CDR2 YFSETQ. Between the trimmed V and J ends, which lost 4 bases and 2 bases, there was a span of 13 bases. There are 14 residues in the CDR3. CDR3 coding DNA: TGCGCCAGCAGCATACAGGGTAACCCCTACGAGCAGTACTTC. Translated, it gives CASSIQGNPYEQYF.

This clone was seen once. Other DNA variants within this sample encode the same CDR3. The gene calls are TRBV9 and TRBJ2-3, with TRBD2 matching over 9 bases. Germline V CDR1 and CDR2: SGDLS, YYNGEE. The CDR3 loop spans 17 amino acids. Trimming at V came to 4 bases and at J to 3 bases, leaving 12 bases not matched to a gene. CDR3 sequence reads: CASSSGLAGGQTDTQYF. CDR3 bases: TGTGCCAGCAGCTCGGGACTAGCAGGGGGGCAGACAGATACGCAGTATTTT.

This chain connects TRBV30 to TRBJ1-4; no clear D. Germline assignment: CDR1 GTSNPN and CDR2 SVGIG (reference sequence). CDR3 size: 15 residues. Trimming took 0 bases from V and 4 from J, leaving 12 bases between them. The CDR3 DNA reads as TGTGCCTGGAGTGTAGGGCAGAAGAATAATGAAAAACTGTTTTTT. Its translation: CAWSVGQKNNEKLFF.

V is TRBV7-9 and J is TRBJ2-3, with a weak D call TRBD1 (6 bases). The CDR3 sequence is 16 residues long. Trimming took 5 bases from V and 0 from J, leaving 15 bases between them. Germline CDR1 reads SEHNR; CDR2 reads FQNEAQ (reference sequence). CDR3 bases: TGTGCCAGCAGCCACGGACAGTACACTAGCACAGATACGCAGTATTTT. This sequence encodes CASSHGQYTSTDTQYF.

The genes are TRBV18 and TRBJ2-7, with TRBD1 as a possible D gene (5 bases). Trimming took 4 bases from V and 4 from J, leaving 17 bases between them. This CDR3 region has 15 residues. Per germline, CDR1 KGHSH and CDR2 LQKENI. The CDR3 DNA reads TGTGCCAGCTCACGTGAACAGGCCTCCCTGTACGAGCAGTACTTC. Translating it yields CASSREQASLYEQYF.

The chain uses TRBV7-2 and TRBJ1-2; perhaps TRBD1 as D (6 bases). Trimming cost V 1 base and J 6 bases, with 9 bases left between them. Looked up from germline, CDR1 is SGHTA and CDR2 is FQGNSA. The CDR3 runs 13 residues. Here the CDR3 reads CASSLGQGHGYTF. CDR3 sequence (DNA): TGTGCCAGCAGCTTAGGTCAGGGGCATGGCTACACCTTC.

This clone was counted only a few times. The chain links TRBV6-5 to TRBJ1-1; D perhaps matches TRBD1 (6 bases). CDR3 length: 14 residues. Per the germline V gene, CDR1 is MNHEY and CDR2 is SVGAGI. Between the trimmed V and J ends, which lost 8 bases and 5 bases, there was a span of 18 bases. CDR3 sequence reads: CASGVEGVGTEAFF. In DNA form, the CDR3 reads TGTGCCAGCGGCGTAGAGGGGGTTGGGACTGAAGCTTTCTTT.

In its sample, this clone was seen once. The chain uses TRBV10-3 and TRBJ2-3, with D unclear. Germline values: CDR1 ENHRY, CDR2 SYGVKD. V lost 10 bases to trimming and J lost 3 bases, with 8 bases between them. CDR3 length: 11 amino acids. The CDR3 spells CATAVTDTQYF. The CDR3 coding sequence is TGTGCCACCGCTGTTACAGATACGCAGTATTTT.

Many counts were recorded for this clone. The chain has TRBV7-9 and TRBJ1-5; D remains unclear. The CDR3 consists of 12 residues. Trimming cost V 5 bases and J 5 bases, with 7 bases left between them. CDR1 and CDR2 (germline): SEHNR, FQNEAQ (reference sequence). This chain's CDR3 is CASSPDDQPQHF. For the CDR3, the DNA is TGTGCCAGCAGCCCTGACGATCAGCCCCAGCATTTT.

V usage is TRBV15 and J usage is TRBJ1-2, with D perhaps matching TRBD1 (5 bases). V was trimmed by 2 bases and J by 8 bases, leaving 12 bases between them. Germline V gene data show CDR1 as LNHNV and CDR2 as YYDKDF (reference sequence). CDR3 length: 13 residues. The CDR3 nucleotides are TGTGCCACCAGCAGAAACAGGTTCCCCGGCTACACCTTC. Amino acids: CATSRNRFPGYTF.

In the case of this clone: One end of the junction fails to match germline, which may point to a read error. This chain connects TRBV11-2 to TRBJ1-1; a weak D match, TRBD1 (6 bases). From germline, CDR1 is SGHAT and CDR2 FQNNGV. This CDR3 spans 15 amino acids. DNA of the CDR3: TGTGCCAGCAGCCTAGACGGGGGGGCTCAAACTGAAGCTTTCTTT. This encodes CASSLDGGAQTEAFF.

The rearrangement links TRBV5-5 to TRBJ2-7, with a tentative D call TRBD2 (5 bases). This CDR3 region has 16 residues. Germline CDR1 is SGHKS and CDR2 is YYEKEE (reference sequence). Trimming shortened V by 0 bases and J by 0 bases, and 13 bases separated the two germline ends. The CDR3 loop is CASSLAAGLSSYEQYV. As DNA, the CDR3 is TGTGCCAGCAGCTTGGCCGCGGGCTTAAGCTCCTACGAGCAGTACGTC.

The chain uses TRBV7-2 and TRBJ2-2, with 8 bases lining up with TRBD1. Germline lookup yields CDR1 SGHTA and CDR2 FQGNSA. The junction had 5 bases not matched to a gene; V was cut back by 5 bases and J by 9 bases. This CDR3 is built from 13 residues. CDR3 in amino acids: CASSMDRDRELFF. In DNA, the CDR3 is TGTGCCAGCAGCATGGACAGGGATCGGGAGCTGTTTTTT.